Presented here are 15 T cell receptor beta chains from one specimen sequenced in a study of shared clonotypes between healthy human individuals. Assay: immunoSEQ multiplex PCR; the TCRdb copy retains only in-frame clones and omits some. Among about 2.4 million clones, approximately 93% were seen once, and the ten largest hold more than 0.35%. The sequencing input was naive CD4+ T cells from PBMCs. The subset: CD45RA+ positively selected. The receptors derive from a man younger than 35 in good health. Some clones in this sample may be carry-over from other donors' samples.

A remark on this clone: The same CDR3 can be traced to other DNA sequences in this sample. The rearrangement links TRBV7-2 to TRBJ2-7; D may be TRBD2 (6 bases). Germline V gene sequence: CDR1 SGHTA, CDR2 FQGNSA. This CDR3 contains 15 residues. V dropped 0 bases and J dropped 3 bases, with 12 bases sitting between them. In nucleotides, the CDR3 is TGTGCCAGCAGCTTAGCGGGGACTGGATACTACGAGCAGTACTTC. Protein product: CASSLAGTGYYEQYF.

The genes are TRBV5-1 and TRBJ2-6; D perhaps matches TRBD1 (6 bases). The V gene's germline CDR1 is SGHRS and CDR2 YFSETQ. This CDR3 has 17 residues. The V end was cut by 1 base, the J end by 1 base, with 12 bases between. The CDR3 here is CASSLTGIESGANVLTF. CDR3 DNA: TGCGCCAGCAGCTTGACAGGGATCGAATCTGGGGCCAACGTCCTGACTTTC.

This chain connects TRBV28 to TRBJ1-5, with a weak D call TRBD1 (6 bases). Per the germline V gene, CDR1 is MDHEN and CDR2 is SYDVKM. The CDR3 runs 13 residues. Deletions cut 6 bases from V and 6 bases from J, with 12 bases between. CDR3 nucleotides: TGTGCCAGCAGGACCACAGGGACTCAGCCCCAGCATTTT. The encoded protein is CASRTTGTQPQHF.

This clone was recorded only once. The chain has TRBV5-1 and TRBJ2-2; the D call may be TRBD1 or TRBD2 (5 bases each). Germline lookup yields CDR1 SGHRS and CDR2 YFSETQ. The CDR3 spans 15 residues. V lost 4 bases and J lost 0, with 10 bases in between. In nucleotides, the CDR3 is TGCGCCAGCAGCACCGGGACCTCGAACACCGGGGAGCTGTTTTTT. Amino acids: CASSTGTSNTGELFF. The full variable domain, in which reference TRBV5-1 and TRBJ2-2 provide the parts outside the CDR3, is KAGVTQTPRYLIKTRGQQVTLSCSPISGHRSVSWYQQTPGQGLQFLFEYFSETQRNKGNFPGRFSGRQFSNSRSEMNVSTLELGDSALYLCASSTGTSNTGELFFGEGSRLTVL.

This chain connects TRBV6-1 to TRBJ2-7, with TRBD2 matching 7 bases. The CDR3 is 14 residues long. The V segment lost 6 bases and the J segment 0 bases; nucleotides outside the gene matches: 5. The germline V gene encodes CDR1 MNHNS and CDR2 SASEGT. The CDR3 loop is CASRVGGSSYEQYF. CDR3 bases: TGTGCCAGCAGGGTGGGCGGGAGCTCCTACGAGCAGTACTTC.

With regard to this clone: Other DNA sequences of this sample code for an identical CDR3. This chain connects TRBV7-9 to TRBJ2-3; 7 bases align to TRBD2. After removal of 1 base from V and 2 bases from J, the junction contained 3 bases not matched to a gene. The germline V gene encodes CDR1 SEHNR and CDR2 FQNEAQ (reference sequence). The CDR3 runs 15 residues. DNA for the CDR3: TGTGCCAGCAGCTTAGGGAGCGGGGACACAGATACGCAGTATTTT. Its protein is CASSLGSGDTDTQYF.

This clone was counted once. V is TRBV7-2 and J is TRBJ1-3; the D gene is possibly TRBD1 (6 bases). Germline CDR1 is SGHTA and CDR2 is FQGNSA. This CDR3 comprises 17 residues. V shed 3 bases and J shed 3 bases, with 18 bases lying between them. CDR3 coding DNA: TGTGCCAGCAGCTTTAACCACGGACAGAGTGGTGGAAACACCATATATTTT. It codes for CASSFNHGQSGGNTIYF.

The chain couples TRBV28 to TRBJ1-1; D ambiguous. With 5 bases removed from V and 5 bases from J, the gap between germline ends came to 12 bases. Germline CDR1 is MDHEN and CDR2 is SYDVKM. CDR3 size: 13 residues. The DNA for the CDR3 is TGTGCCAGCAGTATGCTGTCGGGGACTGAAGCTTTCTTT. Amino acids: CASSMLSGTEAFF.

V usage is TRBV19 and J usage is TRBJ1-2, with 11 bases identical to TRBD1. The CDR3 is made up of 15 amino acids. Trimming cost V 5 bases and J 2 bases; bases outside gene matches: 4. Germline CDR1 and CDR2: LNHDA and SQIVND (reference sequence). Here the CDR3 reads CASSSGQGANYGYTF. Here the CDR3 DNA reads TGTGCCAGTAGTTCCGGACAGGGGGCGAACTATGGCTACACCTTC.

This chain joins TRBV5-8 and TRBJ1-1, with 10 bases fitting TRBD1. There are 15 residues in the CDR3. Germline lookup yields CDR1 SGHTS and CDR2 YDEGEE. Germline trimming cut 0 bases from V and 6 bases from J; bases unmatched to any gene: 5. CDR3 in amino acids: CASSLGLGQGPEAFF. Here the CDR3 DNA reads TGTGCCAGCAGCTTGGGACTGGGACAGGGGCCTGAAGCTTTCTTT.

CDR3 in amino acids: CAWDGDSAYEQYF. CDR3 DNA sequence: TGTGCCTGGGACGGGGACAGCGCCTACGAGCAGTACTTC. The V and J genes are TRBV30 and TRBJ2-7; 7 bases are shared with TRBD1. The germline gives CDR1 GTSNPN, CDR2 SVGIG (reference sequence). Trimming took 5 bases from V and 2 from J; bases not matched to a gene: 6. This CDR3 region has 13 residues.

CDR3 in amino acids: CASSLARLSTDTQYF. CDR3 in DNA: TGTGCCAGCAGCTTAGCCCGACTGAGCACAGATACGCAGTATTTT. The chain has TRBV11-2 and TRBJ2-3; no definite D call. Germline assignment: CDR1 SGHAT and CDR2 FQNNGV. The CDR3 has 15 amino acids. Trimming stripped 1 base from V and 0 bases from J, with 8 bases between.

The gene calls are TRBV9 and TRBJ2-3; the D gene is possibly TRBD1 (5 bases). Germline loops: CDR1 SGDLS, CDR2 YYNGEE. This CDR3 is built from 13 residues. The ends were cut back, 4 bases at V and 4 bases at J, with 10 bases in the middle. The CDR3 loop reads CASSFDSADTQYF. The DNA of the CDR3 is TGTGCCAGCAGCTTCGACAGCGCAGATACGCAGTATTTT.

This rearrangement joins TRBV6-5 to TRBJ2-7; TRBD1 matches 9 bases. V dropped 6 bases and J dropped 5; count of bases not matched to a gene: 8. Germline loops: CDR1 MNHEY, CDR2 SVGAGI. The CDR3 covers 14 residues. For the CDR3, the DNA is TGTGCCAGCAGCTTAAGGACAGGGGTCCACGAGCAGTACTTC. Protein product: CASSLRTGVHEQYF.

The CDR3 DNA reads as TGCGCCAGCAGCTTGGTCCGGGGCGGGGGAGTTGGCACAGATACGCAGTATTTT. It translates to CASSLVRGGGVGTDTQYF. This sequence joins TRBV5-1 and TRBJ2-3; 7 bases map to TRBD2. The CDR3 extends over 18 amino acids. Germline CDR1 reads SGHRS; CDR2 reads YFSETQ. V dropped 0 bases and J dropped 1; count of bases not matched to a gene: 11. Full variable domain (rest looked up from reference TRBV5-1 and TRBJ2-3): KAGVTQTPRYLIKTRGQQVTLSCSPISGHRSVSWYQQTPGQGLQFLFEYFSETQRNKGNFPGRFSGRQFSNSRSEMNVSTLELGDSALYLCASSLVRGGGVGTDTQYFGPGTRLTVL.